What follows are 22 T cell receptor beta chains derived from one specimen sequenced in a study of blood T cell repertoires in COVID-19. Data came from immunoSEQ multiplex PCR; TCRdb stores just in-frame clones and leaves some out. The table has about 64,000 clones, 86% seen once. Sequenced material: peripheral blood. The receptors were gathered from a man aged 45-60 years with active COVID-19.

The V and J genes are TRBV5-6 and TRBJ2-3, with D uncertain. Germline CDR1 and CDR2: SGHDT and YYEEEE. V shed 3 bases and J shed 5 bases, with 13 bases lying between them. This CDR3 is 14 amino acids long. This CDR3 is CASSSWLDKDTQYF. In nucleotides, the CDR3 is TGTGCCAGCAGCTCGTGGCTAGATAAAGATACGCAGTATTTT.

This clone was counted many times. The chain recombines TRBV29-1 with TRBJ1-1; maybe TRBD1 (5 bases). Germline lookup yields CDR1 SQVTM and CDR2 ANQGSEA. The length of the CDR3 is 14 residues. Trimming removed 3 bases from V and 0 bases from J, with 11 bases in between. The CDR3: CSVEQGEMNTEAFF. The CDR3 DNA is TGCAGCGTTGAGCAGGGCGAAATGAACACTGAAGCTTTCTTT.

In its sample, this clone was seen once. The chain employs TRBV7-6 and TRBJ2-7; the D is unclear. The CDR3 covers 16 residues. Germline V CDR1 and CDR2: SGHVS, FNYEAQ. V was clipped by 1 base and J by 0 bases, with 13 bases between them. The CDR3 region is CASSLGYFTSSYEQYF. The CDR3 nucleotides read TGTGCCAGCAGCTTAGGTTACTTCACGAGCTCCTACGAGCAGTACTTC.

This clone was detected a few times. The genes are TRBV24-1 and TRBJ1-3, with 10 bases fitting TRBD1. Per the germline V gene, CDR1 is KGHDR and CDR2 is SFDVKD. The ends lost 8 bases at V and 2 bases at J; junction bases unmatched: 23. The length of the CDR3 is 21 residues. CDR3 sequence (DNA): TGTGCCACCAATAACGAGTTCTCCGGGACAGGGGAAGTAAAGGCTGGAAACACCATATATTTT. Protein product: CATNNEFSGTGEVKAGNTIYF.

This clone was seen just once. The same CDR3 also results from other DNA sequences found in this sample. The CDR3 nucleotides read TGTGCCAGCAGCGTAGGTGGCGGGGGGGCCTACGAGCAGTACTTC. This encodes CASSVGGGGAYEQYF. This chain joins TRBV9 and TRBJ2-7; 9 bases fit TRBD2. The ends lost 0 bases at V and 2 bases at J; junction bases unmatched: 3. CDR1 and CDR2 (germline): SGDLS, YYNGEE. The CDR3 totals 15 residues. Combining the CDR3 with reference TRBV9 and TRBJ2-7 gives the whole variable domain DSGVTQTPKHLITATGQRVTLRCSPRSGDLSVYWYQQSLDQGLQFLIQYYNGEERAKGNILERFSAQQFPDLHSELNLSSLELGDSALYFCASSVGGGGAYEQYFGPGTRLTVT.

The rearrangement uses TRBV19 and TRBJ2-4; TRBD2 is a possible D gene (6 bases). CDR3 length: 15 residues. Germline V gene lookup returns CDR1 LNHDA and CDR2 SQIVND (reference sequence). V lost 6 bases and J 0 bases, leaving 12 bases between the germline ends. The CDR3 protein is CASRVPGVAKNIQYF. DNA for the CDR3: TGTGCCAGTAGAGTTCCGGGGGTAGCCAAAAACATTCAGTACTTC.

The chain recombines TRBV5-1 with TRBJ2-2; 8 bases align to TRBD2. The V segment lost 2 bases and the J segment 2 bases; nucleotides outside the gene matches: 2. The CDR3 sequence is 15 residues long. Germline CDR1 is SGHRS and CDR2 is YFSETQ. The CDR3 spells CASSLSGGNTGELFF. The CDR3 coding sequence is TGCGCCAGCAGCTTAAGCGGGGGAAACACCGGGGAGCTGTTTTTT.

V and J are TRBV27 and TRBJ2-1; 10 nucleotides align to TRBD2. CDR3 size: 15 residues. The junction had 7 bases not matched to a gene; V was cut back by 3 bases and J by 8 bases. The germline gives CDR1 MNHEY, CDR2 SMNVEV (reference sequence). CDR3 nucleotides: TGTGCCAGCAGTTTCCTAGCGGGAGCTAAAGATGAGCAGTTCTTC. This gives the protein CASSFLAGAKDEQFF.

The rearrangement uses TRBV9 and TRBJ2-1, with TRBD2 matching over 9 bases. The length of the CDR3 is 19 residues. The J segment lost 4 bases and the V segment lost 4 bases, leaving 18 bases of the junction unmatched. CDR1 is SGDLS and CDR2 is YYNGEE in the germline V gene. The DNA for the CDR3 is TGTGCCAGCAGCTTGAGGGAGCGGGGGGCACCTTTAAATTACAATGAGCAGTTCTTC. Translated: CASSLRERGAPLNYNEQFF.

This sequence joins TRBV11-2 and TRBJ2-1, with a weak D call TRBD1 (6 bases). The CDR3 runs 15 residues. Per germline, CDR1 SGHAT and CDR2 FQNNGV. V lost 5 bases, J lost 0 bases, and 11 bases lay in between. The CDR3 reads CASSLRQVSYNEQFF. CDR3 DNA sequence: TGTGCCAGCAGCCTACGACAGGTCTCCTACAATGAGCAGTTCTTC.

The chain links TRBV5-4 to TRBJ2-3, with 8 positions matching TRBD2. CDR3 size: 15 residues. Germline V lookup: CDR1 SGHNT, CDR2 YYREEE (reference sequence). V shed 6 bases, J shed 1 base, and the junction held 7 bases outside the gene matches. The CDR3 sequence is CASTQGAGGTDTQYF. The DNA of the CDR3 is TGTGCCAGCACCCAGGGAGCGGGGGGCACAGATACGCAGTATTTT.

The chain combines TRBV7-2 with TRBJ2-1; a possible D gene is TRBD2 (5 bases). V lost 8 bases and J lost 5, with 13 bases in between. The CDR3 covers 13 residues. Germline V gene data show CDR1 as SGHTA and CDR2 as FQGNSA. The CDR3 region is CASRRLLDNEQFF. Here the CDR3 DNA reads TGTGCCAGCCGAAGACTACTGGACAATGAGCAGTTCTTC.

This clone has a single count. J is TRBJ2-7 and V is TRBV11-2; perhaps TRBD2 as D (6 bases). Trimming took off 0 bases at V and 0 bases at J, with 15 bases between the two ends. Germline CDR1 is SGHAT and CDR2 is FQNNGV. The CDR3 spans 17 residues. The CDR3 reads CASSLDLFSGDSYEQYF. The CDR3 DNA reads TGTGCCAGCAGCTTAGATCTGTTTAGCGGAGACTCCTACGAGCAGTACTTC.

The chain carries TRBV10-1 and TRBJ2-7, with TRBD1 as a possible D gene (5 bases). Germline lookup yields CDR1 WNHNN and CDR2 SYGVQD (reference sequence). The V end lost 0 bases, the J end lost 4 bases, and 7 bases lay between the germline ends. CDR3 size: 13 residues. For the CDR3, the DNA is TGCGCCAGCAGTGAGTCGGGGCGGTACGAGCAGTACTTC. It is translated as CASSESGRYEQYF.

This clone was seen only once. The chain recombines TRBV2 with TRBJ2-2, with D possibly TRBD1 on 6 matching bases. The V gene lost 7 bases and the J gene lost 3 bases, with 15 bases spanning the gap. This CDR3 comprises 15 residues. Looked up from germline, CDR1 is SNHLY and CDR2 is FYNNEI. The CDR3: CASNLDRLYTGELFF. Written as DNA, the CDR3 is TGTGCCAGCAATCTCGACAGGTTATACACCGGGGAGCTGTTTTTT.

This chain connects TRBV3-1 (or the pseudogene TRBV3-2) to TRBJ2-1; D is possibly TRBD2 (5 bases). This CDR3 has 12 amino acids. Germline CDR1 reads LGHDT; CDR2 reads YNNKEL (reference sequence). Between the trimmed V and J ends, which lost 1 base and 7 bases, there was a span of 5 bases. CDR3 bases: TGTGCCAGCAGCCAAGGCGGGAATGAGCAGTTCTTC. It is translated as CASSQGGNEQFF.

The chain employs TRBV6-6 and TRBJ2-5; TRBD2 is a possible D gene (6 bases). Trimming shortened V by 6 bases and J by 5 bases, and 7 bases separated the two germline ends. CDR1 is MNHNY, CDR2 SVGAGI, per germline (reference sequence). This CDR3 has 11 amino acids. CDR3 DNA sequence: TGTGCCAGCAGCCGGGGGGAGACCCAGTACTTC. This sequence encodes CASSRGETQYF.

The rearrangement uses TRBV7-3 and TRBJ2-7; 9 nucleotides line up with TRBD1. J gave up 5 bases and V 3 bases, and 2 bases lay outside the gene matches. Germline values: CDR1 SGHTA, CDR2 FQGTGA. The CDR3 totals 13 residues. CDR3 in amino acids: CASSFTGGDEQYF. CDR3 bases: TGTGCCAGCAGCTTTACAGGGGGCGACGAGCAGTACTTC.

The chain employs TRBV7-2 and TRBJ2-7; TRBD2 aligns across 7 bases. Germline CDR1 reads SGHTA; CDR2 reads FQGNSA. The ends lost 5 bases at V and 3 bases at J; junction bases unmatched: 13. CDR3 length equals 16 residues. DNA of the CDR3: TGTGCCAGCAGCCACGGGCTTGGGGGGGGAGGCTACGAGCAGTACTTC. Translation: CASSHGLGGGGYEQYF.

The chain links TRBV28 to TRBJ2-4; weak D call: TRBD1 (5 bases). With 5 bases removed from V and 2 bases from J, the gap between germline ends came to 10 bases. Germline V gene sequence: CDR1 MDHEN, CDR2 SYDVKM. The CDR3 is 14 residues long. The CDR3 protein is CASSIGVTKNIQYF. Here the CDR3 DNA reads TGTGCCAGCAGTATAGGGGTAACCAAAAACATTCAGTACTTC. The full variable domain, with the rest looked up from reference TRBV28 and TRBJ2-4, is DVKVTQSSRYLVKRTGEKVFLECVQDMDHENMFWYRQDPGLGLRLIYFSYDVKMKEKGDIPEGYSVSREKKERFSLILESASTNQTSMYLCASSIGVTKNIQYFGAGTRLSVL.

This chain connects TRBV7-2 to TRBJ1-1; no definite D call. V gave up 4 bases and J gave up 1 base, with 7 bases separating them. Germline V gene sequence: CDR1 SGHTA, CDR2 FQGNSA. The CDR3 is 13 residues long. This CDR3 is CASSSSGNTEAFF. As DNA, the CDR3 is TGTGCCAGCAGCTCCTCGGGGAACACTGAAGCTTTCTTT. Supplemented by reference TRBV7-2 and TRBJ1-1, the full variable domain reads GAGVSQSPSNKVTEKGKDVELRCDPISGHTALYWYRQSLGQGLEFLIYFQGNSAPDKSGLPSDRFSAERTGGSVSTLTIQRTQQEDSAVYLCASSSSGNTEAFFGQGTRLTVV.

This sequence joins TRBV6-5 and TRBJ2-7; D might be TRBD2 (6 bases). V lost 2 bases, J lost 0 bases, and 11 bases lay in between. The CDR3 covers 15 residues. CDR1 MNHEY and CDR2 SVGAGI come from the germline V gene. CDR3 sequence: CASSYGGTLSYEQYF. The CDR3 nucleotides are TGTGCCAGCAGTTACGGGGGGACCCTCTCCTACGAGCAGTACTTC.